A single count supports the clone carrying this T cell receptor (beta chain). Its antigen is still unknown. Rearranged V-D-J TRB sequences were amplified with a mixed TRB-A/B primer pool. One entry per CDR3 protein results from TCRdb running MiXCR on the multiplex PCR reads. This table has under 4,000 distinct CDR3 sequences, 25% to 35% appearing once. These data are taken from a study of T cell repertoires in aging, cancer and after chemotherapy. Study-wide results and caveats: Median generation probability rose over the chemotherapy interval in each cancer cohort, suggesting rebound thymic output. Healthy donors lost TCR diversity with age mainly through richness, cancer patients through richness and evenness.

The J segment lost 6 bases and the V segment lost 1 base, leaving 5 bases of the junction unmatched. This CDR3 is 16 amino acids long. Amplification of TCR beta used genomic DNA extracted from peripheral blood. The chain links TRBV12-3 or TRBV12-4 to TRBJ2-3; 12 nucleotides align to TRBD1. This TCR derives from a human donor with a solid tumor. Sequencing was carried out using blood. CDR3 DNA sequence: TGTGCCAGCAGTTTAGGGGGACAGGGGGCTCCCGATACGCAGTATTTT. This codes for CASSLGGQGAPDTQYF.